The 26 T cell receptor beta chains in this list originate from one sample, sequenced in a study of CD4+ T cells in melanoma. Repertoires were generated with immunoSEQ multiplex PCR, while TCRdb's copy carries only in-frame clones and drops some. The sample consists of roughly 110,000 clones, 92% of them appearing once. The sequenced material came from peripheral blood. All receptors come from a human donor with melanoma.

This clone was found once. The chain combines TRBV4-2 with TRBJ1-4; 10 positions match TRBD1. The trim removed 2 bases at V and 7 bases at J, leaving 7 bases unmatched. CDR3 length: 16 residues. The V gene's germline CDR1 is LGHNA and CDR2 YNFKEQ. The CDR3 DNA is TGTGCCAGCAGCCAATCTGACAGGGGGCCCGGTGAAAAACTGTTTTTT. Translation gives CASSQSDRGPGEKLFF.

The chain employs TRBV28 and TRBJ2-3; 8 bases are shared with TRBD1. Unmatched junction bases numbered 12, after V lost 6 bases and J lost 7 bases. The CDR3 runs to 15 residues. Germline CDR1 and CDR2: MDHEN and SYDVKM. CDR3 loop: CASSSGGATRHTQYF. The CDR3 DNA reads as TGTGCCAGCAGCTCAGGGGGCGCAACACGCCATACGCAGTATTTT.

The rearrangement joins TRBV5-4 to TRBJ2-3, with D tentatively TRBD2 (6 bases). This CDR3 contains 14 residues. Germline V lookup: CDR1 SGHNT, CDR2 YYREEE (reference sequence). The V and J ends lost 0 bases and 2 bases respectively, with 7 bases between them. For the CDR3, the DNA is TGTGCCAGCAGCTTGGGGACTAACACAGATACGCAGTATTTT. The encoded protein is CASSLGTNTDTQYF.

The rearrangement links TRBV9 to TRBJ2-7, with 12 bases matching TRBD2. Germline CDR1 and CDR2: SGDLS and YYNGEE. The CDR3 extends over 15 amino acids. V lost 0 bases, J lost 7 bases, and 5 bases stayed unmatched. The CDR3 nucleotides are TGTGCCAGCAGCGTAGGACTAGCGGGAGAATGGGAGCAGTACTTC. Encoded protein: CASSVGLAGEWEQYF.

The chain couples TRBV6-5 to TRBJ2-3; D may be TRBD2 (7 bases). This CDR3 region has 16 residues. Trimming pared 2 bases from V and 6 bases from J, leaving 18 bases between. Looked up from germline, CDR1 is MNHEY and CDR2 is SVGAGI. CDR3 protein: CASSYRGGTAGDTQYF. The CDR3 coding sequence is TGTGCCAGCAGTTACCGCGGGGGCACCGCAGGGGATACGCAGTATTTT.

This clone was seen only once. J is TRBJ2-1 and V is TRBV5-1; possible D gene TRBD1, 5 bases. The CDR3 is 15 residues long. The ends were cut back, 6 bases at V and 5 bases at J, with 18 bases in the middle. The germline V gene encodes CDR1 SGHRS and CDR2 YFSETQ. CDR3 in DNA: TGCGCCAGCACTCTAAGGTGGGGCCAAAACAATGAGCAGTTCTTC. Its protein is CASTLRWGQNNEQFF. The complete variable domain, with remaining parts taken from reference TRBV5-1 and TRBJ2-1, reads KAGVTQTPRYLIKTRGQQVTLSCSPISGHRSVSWYQQTPGQGLQFLFEYFSETQRNKGNFPGRFSGRQFSNSRSEMNVSTLELGDSALYLCASTLRWGQNNEQFFGPGTRLTVL.

This clone has just a few counts. This chain links TRBV7-9 with TRBJ1-3; no clear D. V was pared by 4 bases and J by 4 bases, with 14 bases between. The germline V gene encodes CDR1 SEHNR and CDR2 FQNEAQ (reference sequence). The CDR3 is 15 residues long. CDR3 bases: TGTGCCAGCAGCTCCACCTATTTGCGGGGAAACACCATATATTTT. This translates into CASSSTYLRGNTIYF. Drawing the rest from reference TRBV7-9 and TRBJ1-3, the complete variable domain is DTGVSQNPRHKITKRGQNVTFRCDPISEHNRLYWYRQTLGQGPEFLTYFQNEAQLEKSRLLSDRFSAERPKGSFSTLEIQRTEQGDSAMYLCASSSTYLRGNTIYFGEGSWLTVV.

The V and J genes are TRBV2 and TRBJ1-1, with a weak D call TRBD1 (6 bases). The CDR3 is 14 amino acids. V was cut by 3 bases and J by 4 bases, with 12 bases left in between. Germline loops: CDR1 SNHLY, CDR2 FYNNEI. The CDR3 loop is CASSDPGEGTEAFF. The CDR3 region has the DNA TGTGCCAGCAGTGATCCAGGGGAGGGCACTGAAGCTTTCTTT.

The V call is TRBV5-6, the J call TRBJ2-3; the match to TRBD2 covers 7 bases. Germline V gene sequence: CDR1 SGHDT, CDR2 YYEEEE. The CDR3 consists of 12 residues. V was pared by 5 bases and J by 9 bases, with 6 bases of the junction left unmatched. CDR3: CASSLSGGTQYF. In nucleotides, the CDR3 is TGTGCCAGCAGTCTATCGGGAGGAACGCAGTATTTT.

CDR3 sequence reads: CASSPPGLSYGYTF. The CDR3 bases are TGTGCCAGCAGCCCCCCGGGACTCAGCTATGGCTACACCTTC. The V gene is TRBV7-2, the J gene TRBJ1-2, with D possibly being TRBD1 (5 bases). Germline V CDR1 and CDR2: SGHTA, FQGNSA. V lost 5 bases, J lost 4 bases, and 14 bases lay in between. The CDR3 is 14 residues long.

The genes are TRBV6-4 and TRBJ1-1; the D gene is possibly TRBD1 (5 bases). Trimming stripped 0 bases from V and 11 bases from J, with 10 bases between. Germline V gene lookup returns CDR1 MRHNA and CDR2 SNTAGT. This CDR3 has 12 amino acids. The CDR3 DNA reads as TGTGCCAGCAGTGACTCAGGAGGGGTGGCTTTCTTT. Protein sequence: CASSDSGGVAFF.

The J gene is TRBJ1-1, the V gene TRBV27, with 9 bases that match TRBD1. The V segment lost 6 bases and the J segment 11 bases; nucleotides outside the gene matches: 13. The length of the CDR3 is 14 residues. The germline CDR1 and CDR2 sequences are MNHEY and SMNVEV (reference sequence). CDR3 amino acids: CASSQITGGSTAFF. CDR3 DNA sequence: TGTGCCAGCAGCCAGATAACAGGGGGCAGTACGGCTTTCTTT.

This clone came up a few times. DNA of the CDR3: TGTGCCAGCAGCCCAGGCGGGACAGCCCCAGTCCTGACTTTC. Its protein is CASSPGGTAPVLTF. The chain is built from TRBV28 and TRBJ2-6, with D perhaps matching TRBD1 (7 bases). This CDR3 has 14 amino acids. CDR1 and CDR2 (germline): MDHEN, SYDVKM. The germline V and J ends were trimmed by 6 bases and 13 bases, with 19 bases remaining between them.

This chain links TRBV21-1 with TRBJ1-2. TRBV21-1 is described as a pseudogene. The CDR3 has 14 amino acids. CDR3 protein: CASSKRGAGDGYTF. The CDR3 region has the DNA TGTGCCAGCAGCAAACGGGGGGCAGGGGATGGCTACACCTTC.

J is TRBJ2-7 and V is TRBV5-4; D gene ambiguous. V dropped 4 bases and J dropped 3 bases, with 14 bases sitting between them. Germline CDR1 is SGHNT and CDR2 is YYREEE (reference sequence). The length of the CDR3 is 14 residues. This CDR3 is CASSAPPDFYEQYF. DNA of the CDR3: TGTGCCAGCAGCGCCCCCCCTGACTTCTACGAGCAGTACTTC.

This rearrangement joins TRBV5-4 to TRBJ2-7, with a possible D match to TRBD2 (6 bases). From germline, CDR1 is SGHNT and CDR2 YYREEE (reference sequence). The CDR3 has 15 amino acids. V lost 4 bases and J 3 bases, leaving 17 bases between the germline ends. In DNA form, the CDR3 reads TGTGCCAGCAGCCCAGGTCTAGCGACAATCTACGAGCAGTACTTC. Its translation is CASSPGLATIYEQYF.

The genes are TRBV6-5 and TRBJ2-1; D perhaps matches TRBD1 (6 bases). The CDR3 sequence is 15 residues long. CDR1 MNHEY and CDR2 SVGAGI come from the germline V gene. Trimming took 5 bases from V and 4 from J, leaving 15 bases between them. The CDR3 spells CASSPRTAPYNEQFF. The CDR3 bases are TGTGCCAGCAGTCCCCGGACAGCCCCTTACAATGAGCAGTTCTTC.

This clone was seen only a few times. V usage is TRBV5-1 and J usage is TRBJ1-1; no clear D. Germline-derived CDR1 and CDR2 are SGHRS and YFSETQ. Trimming removed 4 bases at V and 7 bases at J, with 17 bases between. The CDR3 is 14 residues long. The CDR3 spells CASSADTGGNEAFF. DNA for the CDR3: TGCGCCAGCAGCGCTGACACGGGCGGTAATGAAGCTTTCTTT.

CDR3 in DNA: TGTGCCAGCAGCACACTAACTACGCAGTATTTT. Protein sequence: CASSTLTTQYF. This chain links TRBV7-2 with TRBJ2-3; D gene unclear. CDR1 is SGHTA, CDR2 FQGNSA, per germline. The CDR3 extends over 11 amino acids. The V end lost 5 bases, the J end lost 8 bases, and 8 bases lay between the germline ends.

The rearrangement uses TRBV11-2 and TRBJ1-4, with 11 nucleotides matching TRBD1. This CDR3 contains 18 residues. V lost 2 bases, J lost 4 bases, and 9 bases stayed unmatched. Germline V CDR1 and CDR2: SGHAT, FQNNGV. As DNA, the CDR3 is TGTGCCAGCAGCTTAATACGGACAGGGGGCCGCTTTAATGAAAAACTGTTTTTT. Residues: CASSLIRTGGRFNEKLFF.

This rearrangement joins TRBV7-8 to TRBJ2-5; D uncertain. CDR1 SGHVS and CDR2 FQNEAQ come from the germline V gene. The V and J ends lost 2 bases and 5 bases respectively, with 12 bases between them. This CDR3 comprises 14 residues. CDR3 sequence (DNA): TGTGCCAGCAGCTTAACGGTACTACGCGAGACCCAGTACTTC. It specifies CASSLTVLRETQYF.

V is TRBV19 and J is TRBJ2-3; D call uncertain. The length of the CDR3 is 14 residues. V gave up 2 bases and J gave up 1 base, with 7 bases separating them. CDR1 is LNHDA, CDR2 SQIVND, per germline (reference sequence). CDR3 sequence (DNA): TGTGCCAGTAGTATACGGGTGGGCACAGATACGCAGTATTTT. It is translated as CASSIRVGTDTQYF.

This chain joins TRBV7-2 and TRBJ2-3, with 11 bases aligning to TRBD2. This CDR3 spans 16 amino acids. Trimming cost V 1 base and J 10 bases; bases outside gene matches: 10. The germline gives CDR1 SGHTA, CDR2 FQGNSA. CDR3 nucleotide sequence: TGTGCCAGCAGCTTAGTACTAGCGGGGGTCTCGGGCGCGCAGTATTTT. Translated, it gives CASSLVLAGVSGAQYF. The variable domain in full, completed from reference TRBV7-2 and TRBJ2-3, reads GAGVSQSPSNKVTEKGKDVELRCDPISGHTALYWYRQSLGQGLEFLIYFQGNSAPDKSGLPSDRFSAERTGGSVSTLTIQRTQQEDSAVYLCASSLVLAGVSGAQYFGPGTRLTVL.

The chain joins TRBV1 to TRBJ2-7. TRBV1 is a pseudogene. This CDR3 spans 16 amino acids. Here the CDR3 reads CTSSPPGAGQGRHNFF. As DNA, the CDR3 is TGCACCAGCAGCCCCCCGGGGGCTGGGCAGGGGAGGCACAACTTCTTC.

As concerns this clone: Other DNA sequences in the same sample also yield this CDR3. The chain employs TRBV4-1 and TRBJ2-5, with a weak D call TRBD1 (6 bases). Per the germline V gene, CDR1 is MGHRA and CDR2 is YSYEKL. The V end lost 4 bases, the J end lost 2 bases, and 17 bases lay between the germline ends. The CDR3 spans 16 residues. This chain's CDR3 is CASSRPGQKLQETQYF. The CDR3 nucleotides read TGCGCCAGCAGCCGACCTGGACAGAAACTTCAAGAGACCCAGTACTTC.

The J gene is TRBJ2-5, the V gene TRBV29-1, with 8 bases identical to TRBD2. The end of the DNA is better explained by TRBJ2-7, so the J call may be wrong. This CDR3 is built from 13 residues. CDR1 and CDR2 (germline): SQVTM, ANQGSEA. CDR3 sequence reads: CSAGGVGSYEQYF. The DNA of the CDR3 is TGCAGCGCCGGGGGGGTGGGCTCCTACGAGCAGTACTTC.